Presented here are 3 T cell receptor beta chains from one specimen sequenced in a study of response to subunit inactivated influenza vaccine. TCRdb recomputed calls from the RT-PCR reads with MiXCR, one row per CDR3 protein. The sample holds more than 700,000 distinct CDR3 sequences, around 20% seen once. The sequencing used PBMCs from blood, collected roughly 5 days after vaccination. The receptors derive from a man aged 50-60 years who received an inactivated influenza vaccine.

This sequence joins TRBV20-1 and TRBJ2-3, with 13 bases fitting TRBD2. The CDR3 length is 14 residues. Germline CDR1 DFQATT, CDR2 SNEGSKA (reference sequence). V dropped 6 bases and J dropped 4; count of bases not matched to a gene: 4. The CDR3 loop is CSATSGRVADTQYF. In DNA, the CDR3 is TGCAGTGCAACTAGCGGGAGGGTAGCAGATACGCAGTATTTT.

The chain is built from TRBV10-3 and TRBJ2-5; no clear D. The CDR3 totals 12 residues. The germline gives CDR1 ENHRY, CDR2 SYGVKD. V lost 2 bases, J lost 4 bases, and 5 bases lay in between. The CDR3: CAISEAVETQYF. Written as DNA, the CDR3 is TGTGCCATCAGTGAGGCGGTAGAGACCCAGTACTTC.

The rearrangement uses TRBV11-2 and TRBJ2-3; D is perhaps TRBD1 or TRBD2 (5 bases each). This CDR3 has 15 residues. Trimming took off 8 bases at V and 0 bases at J, with 15 bases between the two ends. CDR1 is SGHAT and CDR2 is FQNNGV in the germline V gene. CDR3 region: CASSRSGGSTDTQYF. The CDR3 coding sequence is TGTGCCAGCTCACGTAGTGGGGGAAGCACAGATACGCAGTATTTT.